The clone carrying this T cell receptor beta chain was observed once. In the original processing: Reference gene primer amplification in the assay estimated nucleated cell counts. Profiled with immunoSEQ multiplex PCR; TCRdb holds only in-frame clones, not every one. V and J calls and clone size are those listed in that table; D and trimming were worked out from the DNA. The table records some 300,000 clones, 89% of them present only once. This sample was included in a study of blood T cell repertoires in COVID-19. About the research overall: Acute and convalescent COVID-19 specimens originated in the United States, Italy and Spain. The cDNA or gDNA used as material had been derived from T cells, B-cell-depleted T cells, or PBMCs.

The germline CDR1 and CDR2 sequences are MDHEN and SYDVKM. This CDR3 contains 19 residues. Unmatched junction bases numbered 16, after V lost 2 bases and J lost 2 bases. Self-reported history from a screening survey and questionnaire set each donor's cohort. The chain links TRBV28 to TRBJ1-2; TRBD1 aligns across 8 bases. The specimen sequenced was PBMCs or T cells enriched from blood (not recorded which). The TCR comes from a woman in her 40s who had recovered from COVID-19. CDR3 coding DNA: TGTGCCAGCAGTTTAGAATCGGGTGCCCGACAGGGGTCAAACTATGGCTACACCTTC. Its protein product is CASSLESGARQGSNYGYTF.